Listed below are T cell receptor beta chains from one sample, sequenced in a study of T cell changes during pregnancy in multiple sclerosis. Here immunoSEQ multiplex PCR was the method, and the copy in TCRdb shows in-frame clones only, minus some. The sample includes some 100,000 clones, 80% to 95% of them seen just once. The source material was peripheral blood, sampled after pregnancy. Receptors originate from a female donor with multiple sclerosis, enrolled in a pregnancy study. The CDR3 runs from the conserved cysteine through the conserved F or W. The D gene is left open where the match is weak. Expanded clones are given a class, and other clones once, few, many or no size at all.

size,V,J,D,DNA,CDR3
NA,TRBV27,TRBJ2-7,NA,TGTGCCAGCAGTCCCTCCTTATCCTACGAGCAGTACTTC,CASSPSLSYEQYF
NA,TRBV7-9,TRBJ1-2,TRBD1,TGTGCCAGCACCGGACCCTCCACAGGGGTTAGGGGCTATGGCTACACCTTC,CASTGPSTGVRGYGYTF
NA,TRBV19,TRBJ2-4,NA,TGTGCCAGTAGTAACCCCGGGGTAGCCAAAAACATTCAGTACTTC,CASSNPGVAKNIQYF
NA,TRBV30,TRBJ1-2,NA,TGTGCCTGGAGTGCCCAGAGACAATATGGCTACACCTTC,CAWSAQRQYGYTF
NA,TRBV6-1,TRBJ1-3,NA,TGTGCCAGCAGTGAAGGATTTTTTTTGGGGACTGACACCATATATTTT,CASSEGFFLGTDTIYF
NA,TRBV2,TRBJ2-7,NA,TGTGCCAGCAGCGCACCGGAGCATATCTACGAGCAGTACTTC,CASSAPEHIYEQYF
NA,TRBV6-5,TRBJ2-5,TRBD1,TGTGCCAGCAGTAAGACAGGGGATCCACAAGAGACCCAGTACTTC,CASSKTGDPQETQYF
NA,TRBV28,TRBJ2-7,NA,TGTGCCAGCAGCCAACTTCAGGTGACCTATTACGAGCAGTACTTC,CASSQLQVTYYEQYF
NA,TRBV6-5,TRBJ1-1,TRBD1,TGTGCCAGCAGTTTTACAGGGGGGACTGAAGCTTTCTTT,CASSFTGGTEAFF
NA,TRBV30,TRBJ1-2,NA,TGTGCCTGGAGAGTAGGGGCTCTTGGCTACACCTTC,CAWRVGALGYTF
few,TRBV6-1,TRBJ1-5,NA,TGTGCCACAAGGGAGGGGGTGAGTCAGCCCCAGCATTTT,CATREGVSQPQHF
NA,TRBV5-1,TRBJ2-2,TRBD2,TGCGCCAGCAGCTCAGGACTAGCGGGAGTAGCCGGGGAGCTGTTTTTT,CASSSGLAGVAGELFF
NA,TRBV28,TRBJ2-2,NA,TGTGCCAGCAGTTTGGTGCCAGATAACACCGGGGAGCTGTTTTTT,CASSLVPDNTGELFF
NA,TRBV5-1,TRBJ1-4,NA,TGCGCCAGCAGCTTGGGTTTATCCAGGTCTCGAGAAAAACTGTTTTTT,CASSLGLSRSREKLFF
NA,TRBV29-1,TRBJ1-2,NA,TGCAGCGTTGCCGGGACACCCTCAAGTTATGGCTACACCTTC,CSVAGTPSSYGYTF
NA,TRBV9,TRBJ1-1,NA,TGTGCCAGCAGCGAAATCGGACACCCGGCAGCTTTCTTT,CASSEIGHPAAFF
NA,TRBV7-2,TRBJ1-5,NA,TGTGCCAGCAGCTCTGGACAGCTAAGCAATCAGCCCCAGCATTTT,CASSSGQLSNQPQHF
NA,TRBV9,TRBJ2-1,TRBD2,TGTGCCAGCAGCGTAGAACTAGCGGACAATGAGCAGTTCTTC,CASSVELADNEQFF
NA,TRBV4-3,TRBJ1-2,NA,TGCGCCAGCAGCGTTACAGGGACCTATGGCTACACCTTC,CASSVTGTYGYTF
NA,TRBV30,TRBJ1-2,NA,TGTGCCTGGAGGTCTACGGGGGATAGGGGCGATGGCTACACCTTC,CAWRSTGDRGDGYTF
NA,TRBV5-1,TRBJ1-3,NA,TGCGCCAGCAGCTTGGAGAGCTCTGGAAACACCATATATTTT,CASSLESSGNTIYF
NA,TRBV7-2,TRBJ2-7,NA,TGTGCCAGCAGCTTACGGGTCCCCCCCCTACTCTACGAGCAGTACTTC,CASSLRVPPLLYEQYF
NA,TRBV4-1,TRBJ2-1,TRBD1,TGCGCCAGCAGCCAAGGAGGGGAAGTGGATAGGGTCACAGGGGGCAATGAGCAGTTCTTC,CASSQGGEVDRVTGGNEQFF
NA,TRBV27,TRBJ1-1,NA,TGTGCCAGCAGTTCTCGGGTACCCATGAACACTGAAGCTTTCTTT,CASSSRVPMNTEAFF
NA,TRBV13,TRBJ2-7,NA,TGTGCCAGCAGCCCAGAGCCCAGGGGCCTCTCCTACGAGCAGTACTTC,CASSPEPRGLSYEQYF
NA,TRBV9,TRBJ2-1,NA,TGTGCCAGCAGCCTGGATACGACGGGAGAGCAGTTCTTC,CASSLDTTGEQFF
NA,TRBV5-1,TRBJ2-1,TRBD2,TGCGCCAGCAGCTTGGACGCTAGCGGATACAATGAGCAGTTCTTC,CASSLDASGYNEQFF
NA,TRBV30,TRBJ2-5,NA,TGTGCCTGGGCTATCAGGGGAGAGACCCAGTACTTC,CAWAIRGETQYF
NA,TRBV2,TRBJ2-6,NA,TGTGCCAGCACCGATGACAGCGCTGGGGCCAACGTCCTGACTTTC,CASTDDSAGANVLTF
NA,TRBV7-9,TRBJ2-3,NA,TGTGCCAGCAGCTTACCCCGCTCAGGGATCGGCACAGATACGCAGTATTTT,CASSLPRSGIGTDTQYF
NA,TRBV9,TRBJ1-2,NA,TGTGCCAGCAGCGAGAGAGGGGGTCCGGGCTATGGCTACACCTTC,CASSERGGPGYGYTF
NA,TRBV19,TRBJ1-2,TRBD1,TGTGCCAGTAGTCCCGACTACCCGGGACAGGGGGTCGGTGGCTACACCTTC,CASSPDYPGQGVGGYTF
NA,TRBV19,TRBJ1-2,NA,TGTGCCAGTTCAGTCCGGGACACTTTATGGTATGGCTACACCTTC,CASSVRDTLWYGYTF
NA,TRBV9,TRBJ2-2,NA,TGTGCCAGCAGCGTAGAAAGGGCAGGGAAGAGGGGGGAGCTGTTTTTT,CASSVERAGKRGELFF
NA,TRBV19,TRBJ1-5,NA,TGTGCCAGTAGTATGATGGGGGGGAGTTATCAGCCCCAGCATTTT,CASSMMGGSYQPQHF
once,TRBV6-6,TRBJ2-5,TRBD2,TGTGCCAGCAGGCGGACTAGCGGGGGAAATGAAGAGACCCAGTACTTC,CASRRTSGGNEETQYF
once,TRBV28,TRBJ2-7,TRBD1,TGTGCCAGCAGTTTGGGGACAGGGTTGGTCTACGAGCAGTACTTC,CASSLGTGLVYEQYF
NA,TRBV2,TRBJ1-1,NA,TGTGCCAGCACCCTTGGCGTGACAAACACTGAAGCTTTCTTT,CASTLGVTNTEAFF
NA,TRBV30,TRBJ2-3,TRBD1,TGTGCCTGGAGCCAGGGGGTTACAGATACGCAGTATTTT,CAWSQGVTDTQYF
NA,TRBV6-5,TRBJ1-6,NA,TGTGCCAGCAGTTATATAGGGGAAGGAAAAAATTCACCCCTCCACTTT,CASSYIGEGKNSPLHF
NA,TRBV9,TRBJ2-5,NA,TGTGCCAGCAGCGGTGGACAGCTCCTTGGAGAGACCCAGTACTTC,CASSGGQLLGETQYF
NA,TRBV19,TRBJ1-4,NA,TGTGCCAGTAGTAGGGGGGGCCCAACTAATGAAAAACTGTTTTTT,CASSRGGPTNEKLFF
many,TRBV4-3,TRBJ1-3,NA,TGCGCCAGCAGCCAAGGAGGGCCGGCCTCTGGAAACACCATATATTTT,CASSQGGPASGNTIYF
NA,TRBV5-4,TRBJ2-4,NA,TGTGCCAGCAGCTTGGCACCGGGACTAGCCAAAAACATTCAGTACTTC,CASSLAPGLAKNIQYF
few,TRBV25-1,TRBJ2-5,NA,TGTGCCAGCAGCAAAAGACAAGTCTACCAAGAGACCCAGTACTTC,CASSKRQVYQETQYF
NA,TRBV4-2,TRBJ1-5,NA,TGTGCCAGCAGCCAAGAAGATTCGGGGTTCAATCAGCCCCAGCATTTT,CASSQEDSGFNQPQHF
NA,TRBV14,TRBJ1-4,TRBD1,TGTGCCAGCAGCCATTTTGGTGGGACAGGGAATGAAAAACTGTTTTTT,CASSHFGGTGNEKLFF
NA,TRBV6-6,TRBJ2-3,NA,TGTGCCAGCAGTTACTCCGCCGGGACAGATACGCAGTATTTT,CASSYSAGTDTQYF